Following are 15 T cell receptor beta chains from one sample sequenced in a study of blood T cell repertoires in COVID-19. Profiled with immunoSEQ multiplex PCR; TCRdb holds only in-frame clones, not every one. The table shows about 180,000 clones, with about 80% occurring only once. Sequencing was done on a sample of peripheral blood. The receptors come from a human donor in a cohort sampled during active COVID-19.

This clone was counted between two and nine times. This chain joins TRBV4-1 and TRBJ2-7; maybe TRBD2 (5 bases). The CDR3 is made up of 15 amino acids. Germline V gene lookup returns CDR1 MGHRA and CDR2 YSYEKL. V dropped 0 bases and J dropped 3 bases, with 12 bases sitting between them. The chain's CDR3 is CASSQELSGVYEQYF. In nucleotides, the CDR3 is TGCGCCAGCAGCCAAGAGTTAAGCGGTGTCTACGAGCAGTACTTC.

Here the CDR3 reads CASSLNPGTGVQPQHF. Written as DNA, the CDR3 is TGTGCCAGCAGTCTGAATCCCGGGACAGGCGTTCAGCCCCAGCATTTT. The rearrangement links TRBV27 to TRBJ1-5, with 8 bases identical to TRBD1. Trimming cost V 5 bases and J 6 bases; bases outside gene matches: 12. Germline V lookup: CDR1 MNHEY, CDR2 SMNVEV (reference sequence). CDR3 size: 16 residues.

The CDR3: CASTWTSGGHEQFF. The CDR3, as DNA: TGTGCCAGCACTTGGACTAGCGGGGGGCATGAGCAGTTCTTC. The rearrangement uses TRBV6-5 and TRBJ2-1, with TRBD2 matching over 14 bases. The CDR3 length is 14 residues. Trimming took 7 bases from V and 8 from J; bases not matched to a gene: 4. Per the germline V gene, CDR1 is MNHEY and CDR2 is SVGAGI.

The rearrangement uses TRBV7-9 and TRBJ1-4; a weak D match, TRBD1 (6 bases). The CDR3 length is 13 residues. V was clipped by 4 bases and J by 14 bases, with 17 bases between them. Germline CDR1 reads SEHNR; CDR2 reads FQNEAQ (reference sequence). The CDR3 coding sequence is TGTGCCAGCAGCTCGGATCACAGGGCGACTCTGTTTTTT. This gives the protein CASSSDHRATLFF.

This chain joins TRBV7-9 and TRBJ1-2; 8 nucleotides align to TRBD1. Germline V gene data show CDR1 as SEHNR and CDR2 as FQNEAQ (reference sequence). The CDR3 spans 13 residues. The ends lost 2 bases at V and 8 bases at J; junction bases unmatched: 4. The chain's CDR3 is CASSLQGAGGYTF. In nucleotides, the CDR3 is TGTGCCAGCAGCTTACAGGGGGCGGGAGGCTACACCTTC.

The chain recombines TRBV9 with TRBJ2-1, with TRBD2 identical over 9 bases. The CDR3 has 18 residues. The trim removed 0 bases at V and 6 bases at J, leaving 13 bases unmatched. Germline CDR1 reads SGDLS; CDR2 reads YYNGEE. The CDR3 DNA reads TGTGCCAGCAGCGTAGCAGGAGGGTTAGCGGGGGAACCCAATGAGCAGTTCTTC. As protein: CASSVAGGLAGEPNEQFF.

Remarks on this clone: Other nucleotide sequences in the sample specify the same CDR3. The chain recombines TRBV6-2 or TRBV6-3 with TRBJ2-7; tentatively, D is TRBD2 (6 bases). In germline, CDR1 is MNHEY, CDR2 SVGEGT. V was trimmed by 0 bases and J by 1 base, leaving 7 bases between them. The CDR3 covers 14 residues. The CDR3 here is CASSYSAGSYEQYF. CDR3 nucleotides: TGTGCCAGCAGTTACTCGGCGGGGTCCTACGAGCAGTACTTC.

The genes are TRBV5-6 and TRBJ1-6; 7 bases fit TRBD1. Looked up from germline, CDR1 is SGHDT and CDR2 is YYEEEE. The CDR3 loop spans 16 amino acids. The V segment lost 4 bases and the J segment 3 bases; nucleotides outside the gene matches: 7. Here the CDR3 reads CASSPGDRYYNSPLHF. In DNA, the CDR3 is TGTGCCAGCAGCCCGGGGGACAGATACTATAATTCACCCCTCCACTTT.

This chain links TRBV5-6 with TRBJ1-1, with D perhaps TRBD1 (6 bases). V was clipped by 0 bases and J by 4 bases, with 16 bases between them. Germline CDR1 is SGHDT and CDR2 is YYEEEE. This CDR3 region has 16 residues. The CDR3: CASSLEGPGDFTEAFF. CDR3 DNA: TGTGCCAGCAGCTTGGAAGGGCCAGGGGATTTCACTGAAGCTTTCTTT.

In this sample, this clone turned up once. The V gene is TRBV3-1 (or the pseudogene TRBV3-2), the J gene TRBJ1-6; D is unresolved. Germline V CDR1 and CDR2: LGHDT, YNNKEL (reference sequence). V lost 1 base, J lost 8 bases, and 12 bases lay in between. The CDR3 runs to 15 residues. This chain's CDR3 is CASSQGVFFDSPLHF. The DNA of the CDR3 is TGTGCCAGCAGCCAAGGAGTCTTCTTCGATTCACCCCTCCACTTT.

The chain joins TRBV5-4 to TRBJ2-3, with 10 bases identical to TRBD2. J gave up 0 bases and V 0 bases, and 7 bases lay outside the gene matches. The CDR3 length is 18 residues. Germline assignment: CDR1 SGHNT and CDR2 YYREEE (reference sequence). The CDR3 spells CASSLAPSGGQSTDTQYF. The CDR3, as DNA: TGTGCCAGCAGCTTGGCCCCTAGCGGGGGACAAAGCACAGATACGCAGTATTTT.

This clone has just one count. The chain combines TRBV3-1 (or the pseudogene TRBV3-2) with TRBJ1-2; 7 nucleotides align to TRBD1. J gave up 8 bases and V 1 base, and 4 bases lay outside the gene matches. The CDR3 covers 13 residues. CDR1 LGHDT and CDR2 YNNKEL come from the germline V gene (reference sequence). The CDR3 bases are TGTGCCAGCAGCCAAGGGGGGACAGACGGCTACACCTTC. Its translation is CASSQGGTDGYTF.

The chain carries TRBV5-1 and TRBJ1-1; weak D call: TRBD1 (6 bases). The V end lost 3 bases, the J end lost 1 base, and 16 bases lay between the germline ends. This CDR3 comprises 16 residues. From germline, CDR1 is SGHRS and CDR2 YFSETQ. The DNA of the CDR3 is TGCGCCAGCAGCTCCCGAATGGACAGACAGAACACTGAAGCTTTCTTT. Protein product: CASSSRMDRQNTEAFF.

The gene calls are TRBV4-1 and TRBJ2-7; 9 nucleotides match TRBD2. V shed 4 bases, J shed 6 bases, and the junction held 7 bases outside the gene matches. The CDR3 sequence is 14 residues long. Looked up from germline, CDR1 is MGHRA and CDR2 is YSYEKL. The CDR3 DNA is TGCGCCAGCAGCCTGCCGGGACTAGCAGGCGAGCAGTACTTC. This sequence encodes CASSLPGLAGEQYF.

This clone was detected only a few times. The rearrangement uses TRBV7-9 and TRBJ1-1; possibly TRBD1 for D (6 bases). The V gene lost 8 bases and the J gene lost 4 bases, with 14 bases spanning the gap. The germline gives CDR1 SEHNR, CDR2 FQNEAQ (reference sequence). The CDR3 has 13 amino acids. The CDR3 loop reads CASFKGESTEAFF. In DNA, the CDR3 is TGTGCCAGCTTCAAGGGGGAGTCCACTGAAGCTTTCTTT.